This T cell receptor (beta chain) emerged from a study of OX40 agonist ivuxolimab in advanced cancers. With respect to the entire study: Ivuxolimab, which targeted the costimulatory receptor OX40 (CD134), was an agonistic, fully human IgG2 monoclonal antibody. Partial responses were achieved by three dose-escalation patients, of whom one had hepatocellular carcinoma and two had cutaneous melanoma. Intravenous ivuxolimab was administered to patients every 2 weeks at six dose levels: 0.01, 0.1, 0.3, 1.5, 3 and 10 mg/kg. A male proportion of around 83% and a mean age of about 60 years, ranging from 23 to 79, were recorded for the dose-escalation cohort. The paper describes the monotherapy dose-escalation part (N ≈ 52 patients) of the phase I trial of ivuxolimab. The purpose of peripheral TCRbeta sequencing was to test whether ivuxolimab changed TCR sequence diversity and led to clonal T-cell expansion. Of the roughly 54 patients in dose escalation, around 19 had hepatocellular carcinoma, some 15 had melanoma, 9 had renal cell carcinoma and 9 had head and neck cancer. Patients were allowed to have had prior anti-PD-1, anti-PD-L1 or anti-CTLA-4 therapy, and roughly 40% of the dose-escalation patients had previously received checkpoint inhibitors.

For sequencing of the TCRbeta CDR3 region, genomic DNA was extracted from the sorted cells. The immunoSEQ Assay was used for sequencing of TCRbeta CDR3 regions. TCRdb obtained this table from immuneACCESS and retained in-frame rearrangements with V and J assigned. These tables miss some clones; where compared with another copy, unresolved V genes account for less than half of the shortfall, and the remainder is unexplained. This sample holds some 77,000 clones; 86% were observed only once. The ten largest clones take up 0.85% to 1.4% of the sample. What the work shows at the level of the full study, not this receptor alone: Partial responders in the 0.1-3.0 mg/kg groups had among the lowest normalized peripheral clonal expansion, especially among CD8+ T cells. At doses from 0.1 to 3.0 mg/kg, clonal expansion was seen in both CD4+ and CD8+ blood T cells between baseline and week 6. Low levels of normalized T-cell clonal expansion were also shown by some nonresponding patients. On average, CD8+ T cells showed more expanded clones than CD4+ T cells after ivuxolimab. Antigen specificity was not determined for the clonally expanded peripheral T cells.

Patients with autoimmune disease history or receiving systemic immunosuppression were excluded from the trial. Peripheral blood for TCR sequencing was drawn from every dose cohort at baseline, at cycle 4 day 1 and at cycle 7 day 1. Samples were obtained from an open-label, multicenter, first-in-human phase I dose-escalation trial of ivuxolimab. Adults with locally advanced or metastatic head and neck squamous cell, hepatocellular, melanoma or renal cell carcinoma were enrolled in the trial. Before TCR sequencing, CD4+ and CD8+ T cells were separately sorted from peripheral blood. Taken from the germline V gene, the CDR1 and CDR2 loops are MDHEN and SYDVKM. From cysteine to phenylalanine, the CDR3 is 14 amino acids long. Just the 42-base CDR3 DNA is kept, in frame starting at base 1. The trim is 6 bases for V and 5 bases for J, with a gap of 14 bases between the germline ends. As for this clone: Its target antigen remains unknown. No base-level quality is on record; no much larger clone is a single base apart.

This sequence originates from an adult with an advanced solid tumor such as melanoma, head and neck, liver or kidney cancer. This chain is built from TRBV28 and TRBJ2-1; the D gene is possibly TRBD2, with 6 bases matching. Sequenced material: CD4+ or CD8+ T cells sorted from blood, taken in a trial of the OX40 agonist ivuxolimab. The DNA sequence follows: TGTGCCAGCAGCCGGAGCGGGCCAAACAATGAGCAGTTCTTC. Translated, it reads CASSRSGPNNEQFF.